This TCR beta chain was profiled in a study of T cell repertoires in cytomegalovirus infection. The overall study: It can be stated that public TCR beta signatures indicated CMV infection as well as a matching HLA type. Study-wide results and caveats: CMV carriers with the relevant HLA were identified by cumulative public TCR beta family frequency. CMV-specific TCR beta clonotypes restricted by HLA-C were the ones dominating the ex vivo response.

This clonotype was recorded at least ten times. As yet, its antigen is unknown. MiXCR was run by TCRdb on the reads, yielding one entry per CDR3 protein. The table lists around 280,000 distinct CDR3 sequences, roughly 13% of them singletons. CDR3 length: 15 amino acids. V shed 4 bases, J shed 5 bases, and the junction held 6 bases outside the gene matches. CDR1 is PRHDT, CDR2 FYEKMQ, per germline (reference sequence). The source material was PBMCs. The chain uses TRBV13 and TRBJ2-7, with 12 bases matching TRBD1. The TCR was taken from a human donor in good health (CMV status not recorded). Some clones in this sample may be carry-over from other donors' samples. The DNA of the CDR3 is TGTGCCAGCAGCTCGCCGGGACAGGGGGCCGACGAGCAGTACTTC. This gives the protein CASSSPGQGADEQYF.